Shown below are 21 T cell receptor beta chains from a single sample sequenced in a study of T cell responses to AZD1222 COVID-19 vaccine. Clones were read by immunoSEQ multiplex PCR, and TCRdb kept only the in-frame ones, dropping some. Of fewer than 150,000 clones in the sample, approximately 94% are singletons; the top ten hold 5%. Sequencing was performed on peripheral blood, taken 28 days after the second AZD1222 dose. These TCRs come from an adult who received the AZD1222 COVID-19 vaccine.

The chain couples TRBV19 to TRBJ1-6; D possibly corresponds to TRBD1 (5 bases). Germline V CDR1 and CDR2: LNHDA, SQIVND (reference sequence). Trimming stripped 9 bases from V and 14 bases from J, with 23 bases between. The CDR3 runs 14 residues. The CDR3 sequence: CASQSLGGDLTLHF. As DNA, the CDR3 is TGTGCCAGCCAATCTCTCGGGGGTGATTTGACCCTCCACTTT. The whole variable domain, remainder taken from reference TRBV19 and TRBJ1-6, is DGGITQSPKYLFRKEGQNVTLSCEQNLNHDAMYWYRQDPGQGLRLIYYSQIVNDFQKGDIAEGYSVSREKKESFPLTVTSAQKNPTAFYLCASQSLGGDLTLHFGNGTRLTVT.

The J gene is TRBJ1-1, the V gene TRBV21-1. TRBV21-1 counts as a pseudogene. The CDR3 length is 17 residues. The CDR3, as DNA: TGTGCCAGCAGCAAAGCCTTGGAGGAGAAGGGAAGCGCTGAAGCTTTCTTT. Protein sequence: CASSKALEEKGSAEAFF.

The DNA of the CDR3 is TGCGCCAGCAGCTTGGTGGGGGGCGCTGGCACAGATACGCAGTATTTT. Translation: CASSLVGGAGTDTQYF. The chain couples TRBV5-1 to TRBJ2-3, with D perhaps assigned TRBD1 or TRBD2 (6 bases each). The V gene lost 0 bases and the J gene lost 1 base, with 12 bases spanning the gap. The CDR3 is made up of 16 amino acids. Germline V lookup: CDR1 SGHRS, CDR2 YFSETQ.

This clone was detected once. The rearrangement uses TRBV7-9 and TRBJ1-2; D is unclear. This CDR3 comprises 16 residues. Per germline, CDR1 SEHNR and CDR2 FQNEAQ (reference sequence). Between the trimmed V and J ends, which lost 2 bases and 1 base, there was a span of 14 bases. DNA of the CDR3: TGTGCCAGCAGCTTACACACAGCCGCCTTTAACTATGGCTACACCTTC. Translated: CASSLHTAAFNYGYTF. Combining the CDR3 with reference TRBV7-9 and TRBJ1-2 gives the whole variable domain DTGVSQNPRHKITKRGQNVTFRCDPISEHNRLYWYRQTLGQGPEFLTYFQNEAQLEKSRLLSDRFSAERPKGSFSTLEIQRTEQGDSAMYLCASSLHTAAFNYGYTFGSGTRLTVV.

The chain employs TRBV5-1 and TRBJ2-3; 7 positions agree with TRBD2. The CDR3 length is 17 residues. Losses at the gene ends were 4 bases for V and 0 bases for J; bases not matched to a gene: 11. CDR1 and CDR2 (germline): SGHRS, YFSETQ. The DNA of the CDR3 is TGCGCCAGCAGCCAAGGGGTAGCGGGCGTTAGCACAGATACGCAGTATTTT. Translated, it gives CASSQGVAGVSTDTQYF.

The CDR3 protein is CASSQSPDVLAQPQHF. The CDR3 nucleotides read TGTGCCAGCAGCCAAAGCCCCGACGTACTAGCTCAGCCCCAGCATTTT. The V gene is TRBV3-1 (or the pseudogene TRBV3-2), the J gene TRBJ1-5; D is unclear. V shed 2 bases and J shed 6 bases, with 17 bases lying between them. This CDR3 is 16 amino acids long. In germline, CDR1 is LGHDT, CDR2 YNNKEL (reference sequence).

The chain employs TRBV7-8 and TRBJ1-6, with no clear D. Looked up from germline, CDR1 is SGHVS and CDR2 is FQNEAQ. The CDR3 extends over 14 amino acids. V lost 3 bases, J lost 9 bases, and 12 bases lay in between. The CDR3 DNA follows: TGTGCCAGCAGCTTGCCCCCCGTGGGTTCACCCCTCCACTTT. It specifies CASSLPPVGSPLHF. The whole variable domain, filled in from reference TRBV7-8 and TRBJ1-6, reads GAGVSQSPRYKVAKRGQDVALRCDPISGHVSLFWYQQALGQGPEFLTYFQNEAQLDKSGLPSDRFFAERPEGSVSTLKIQRTQQEDSAVYLCASSLPPVGSPLHFGNGTRLTVT.

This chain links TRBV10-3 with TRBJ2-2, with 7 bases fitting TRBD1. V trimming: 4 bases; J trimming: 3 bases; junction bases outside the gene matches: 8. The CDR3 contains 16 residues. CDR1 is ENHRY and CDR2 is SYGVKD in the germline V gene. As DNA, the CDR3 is TGTGCCATCAGTGGAGGGGCAGGGACAGACACCGGGGAGCTGTTTTTT. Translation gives CAISGGAGTDTGELFF.

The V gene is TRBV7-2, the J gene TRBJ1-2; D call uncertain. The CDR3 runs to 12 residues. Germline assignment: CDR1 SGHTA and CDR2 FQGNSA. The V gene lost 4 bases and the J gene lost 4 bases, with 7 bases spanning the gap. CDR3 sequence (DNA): TGTGCCAGCAGCTCCGGGTTCTATGGCTACACCTTC. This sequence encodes CASSSGFYGYTF.

CDR3 bases: TGTGCCACGAACGGGGACACCTCCTACGAGCAGTACTTC. It codes for CATNGDTSYEQYF. The genes are TRBV2 and TRBJ2-7, with a possible D match to TRBD1 (6 bases). CDR1 SNHLY and CDR2 FYNNEI come from the germline V gene. The CDR3 totals 13 residues. V gave up 10 bases and J gave up 0 bases, with 13 bases separating them. Together with reference TRBV2 and TRBJ2-7, the CDR3 gives the full variable domain: EPEVTQTPSHQVTQMGQEVILRCVPISNHLYFYWYRQILGQKVEFLVSFYNNEISEKSEIFDDQFSVERPDGSNFTLKIRSTKLEDSAMYFCATNGDTSYEQYFGPGTRLTVT.

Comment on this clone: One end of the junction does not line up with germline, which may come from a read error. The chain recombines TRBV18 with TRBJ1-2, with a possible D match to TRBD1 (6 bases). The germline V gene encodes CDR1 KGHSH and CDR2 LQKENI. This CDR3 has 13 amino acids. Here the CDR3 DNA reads TGTGCCAGCTCACAACTGCCTCAGGACAGAAGCCCCTTC. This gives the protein CASSQLPQDRSPF.

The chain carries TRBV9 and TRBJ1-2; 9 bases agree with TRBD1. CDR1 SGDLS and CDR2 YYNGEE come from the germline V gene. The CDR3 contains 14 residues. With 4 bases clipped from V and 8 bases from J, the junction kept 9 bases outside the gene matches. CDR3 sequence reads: CASSPTGGASGYTF. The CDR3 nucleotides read TGTGCCAGCAGCCCCACAGGGGGCGCTTCGGGCTACACCTTC.

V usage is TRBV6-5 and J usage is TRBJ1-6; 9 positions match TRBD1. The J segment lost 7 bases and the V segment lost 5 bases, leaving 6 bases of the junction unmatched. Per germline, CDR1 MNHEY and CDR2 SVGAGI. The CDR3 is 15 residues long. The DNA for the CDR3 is TGTGCCAGCAGTCCTGGGACAGGGACGAATTCACCCCTCCACTTT. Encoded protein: CASSPGTGTNSPLHF.

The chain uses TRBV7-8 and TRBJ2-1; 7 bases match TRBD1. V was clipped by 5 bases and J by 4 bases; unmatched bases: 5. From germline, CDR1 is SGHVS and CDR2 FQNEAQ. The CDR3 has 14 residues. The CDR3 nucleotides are TGTGCCAGCAGCCCAACAGGGGCGTACAATGAGCAGTTCTTC. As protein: CASSPTGAYNEQFF.

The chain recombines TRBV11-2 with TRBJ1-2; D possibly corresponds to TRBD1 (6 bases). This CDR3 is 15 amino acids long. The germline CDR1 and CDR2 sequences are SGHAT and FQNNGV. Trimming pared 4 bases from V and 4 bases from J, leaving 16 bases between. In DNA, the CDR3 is TGTGCCAGCAGCTCGTCGGGGGGCCAGCTCTATGGCTACACCTTC. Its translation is CASSSSGGQLYGYTF.

The CDR3 nucleotides read TGCAGCGCGGACAGGGGCTACCAAGAGACCCAGTACTTC. This translates into CSADRGYQETQYF. The chain uses TRBV29-1 and TRBJ2-5, with TRBD1 matching 9 bases. CDR3 length: 13 amino acids. V lost 7 bases and J lost 0; bases outside the gene matches: 3. Germline V CDR1 and CDR2: SQVTM, ANQGSEA.

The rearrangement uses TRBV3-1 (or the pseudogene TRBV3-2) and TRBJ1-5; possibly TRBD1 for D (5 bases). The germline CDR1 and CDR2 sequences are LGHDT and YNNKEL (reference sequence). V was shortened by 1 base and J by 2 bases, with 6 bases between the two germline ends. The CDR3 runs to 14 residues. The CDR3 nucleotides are TGTGCCAGCAGCCAAGGGGGCGGCAATCAGCCCCAGCATTTT. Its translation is CASSQGGGNQPQHF.

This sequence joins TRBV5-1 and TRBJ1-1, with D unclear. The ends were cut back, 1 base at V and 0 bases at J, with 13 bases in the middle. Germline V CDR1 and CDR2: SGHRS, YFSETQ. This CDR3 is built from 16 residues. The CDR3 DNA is TGCGCCAGCAGCTTGAAGAACAGCGGAATGAACACTGAAGCTTTCTTT. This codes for CASSLKNSGMNTEAFF.

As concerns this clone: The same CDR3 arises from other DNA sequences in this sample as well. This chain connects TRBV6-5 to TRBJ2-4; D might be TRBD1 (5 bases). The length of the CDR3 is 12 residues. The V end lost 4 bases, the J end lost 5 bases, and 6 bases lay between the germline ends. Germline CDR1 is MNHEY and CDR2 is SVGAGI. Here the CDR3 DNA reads TGTGCCAGCAGTTCAGGGCAAAACATTCAGTACTTC. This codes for CASSSGQNIQYF.

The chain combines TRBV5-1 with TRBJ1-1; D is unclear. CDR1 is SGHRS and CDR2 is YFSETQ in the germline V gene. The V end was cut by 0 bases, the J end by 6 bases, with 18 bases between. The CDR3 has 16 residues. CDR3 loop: CASSLGLSMVQPEAFF. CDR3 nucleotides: TGCGCCAGCAGCTTGGGGCTTTCTATGGTACAACCTGAAGCTTTCTTT.

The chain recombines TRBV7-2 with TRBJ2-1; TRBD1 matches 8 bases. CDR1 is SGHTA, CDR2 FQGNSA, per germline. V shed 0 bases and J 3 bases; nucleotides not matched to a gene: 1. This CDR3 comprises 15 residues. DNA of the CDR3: TGTGCCAGCAGCTTAGCCACAGGGGGCTACAATGAGCAGTTCTTC. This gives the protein CASSLATGGYNEQFF.